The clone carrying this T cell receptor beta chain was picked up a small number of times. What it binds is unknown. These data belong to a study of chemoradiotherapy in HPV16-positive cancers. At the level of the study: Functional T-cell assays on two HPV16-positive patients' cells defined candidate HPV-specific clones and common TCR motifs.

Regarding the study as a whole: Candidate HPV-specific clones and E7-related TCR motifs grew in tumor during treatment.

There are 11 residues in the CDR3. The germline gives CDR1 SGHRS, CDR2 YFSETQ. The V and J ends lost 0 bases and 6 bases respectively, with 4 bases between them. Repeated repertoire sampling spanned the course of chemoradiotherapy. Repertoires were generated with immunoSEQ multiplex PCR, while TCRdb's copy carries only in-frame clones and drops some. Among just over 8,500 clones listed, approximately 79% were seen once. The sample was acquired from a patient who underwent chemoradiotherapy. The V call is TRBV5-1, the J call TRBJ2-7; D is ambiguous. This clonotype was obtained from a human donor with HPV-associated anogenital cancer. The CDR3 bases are TGCGCCAGCAGCTTGGGGGGCGAGCAGTACTTC. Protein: CASSLGGEQYF.